A single TCR beta chain is shown here with its context. This receptor's antigen is unknown. Base qualities are not recorded, but no much larger clone differs from it by a single base. This sample was taken from a study of cytomegalovirus exposure and HLA in healthy donors (TCRdb year 2017). Study-level background: According to an earlier analysis of a few hundred of the donors, some 170 million T cells yielded 100 million or so unique TCR beta sequences and 276 Gb of sequence data. Roughly 300 gigabases of sequencing data and approximately 84 million unique TCR sequences were included in an early release covering about 700 HLA-typed donors. Of the approximately 400 genotyped donors, more than 75% were placed in the genetic ancestry cluster associated with self-reported Caucasian donors. The study was designed to test whether signatures of past pathogen exposure could be identified by cataloging public T cell receptors. The study profiled the T cell repertoires of hundreds of subjects by immunosequencing and related them to cytomegalovirus serostatus. Besides the first cohort of more than 650 subjects, a separate validation cohort made up of roughly 120 different subjects was used. To predict cytomegalovirus infection status, the study brought together high-throughput TCR immunosequencing, statistical association of individual TCRs with disease status, and machine learning. A later analysis re-examined previously published TCR beta repertoires from about 670 donors and added high-resolution HLA genotyping to investigate patterns of TCR occurrence. In the later analysis, no new phenotypic data were used to find candidate immune exposures; instead, reliance was placed on TCR beta sequences and their occurrence across donors. An earlier analysis of fewer than 750 of the donors used high-throughput TCR beta sequencing to judge whether each TCR beta V gene segment behaved as functional or pseudogenic. Alongside the repertoire data, information on donor age, sex, ethnicity and CMV serostatus was compiled. In a later genetic analysis, genome-wide SNP genotypes for about three fifths of the 666 donors were used, and that subset was treated as a discovery cohort. Every discovery cohort repertoire had been produced on one sequencing platform. HLA typing included class I and class II loci at four-digit resolution. The number of donors typed differed by locus, with about 629-630 for A, B, C, DRB1 and DQB1, around 520 for DQA1, 600 to 610 for DPA1, and over 400 for DPB1. Because of strong linkage in the cohort, five DR-DQ haplotypes were treated as single units for association and clustering. Among almost 400 genotyped donors of the cohort, an average of around 240,000 unique TCR beta nucleotide sequences were sequenced per donor, around 20% of them non-productive. The paper's findings and limits, for the study overall: A later analysis associated 16,951 TCR beta sequences with specific HLA alleles at a false discovery rate of 0.05. In the study, about 150 TCR beta chains were listed as associated with cytomegalovirus. In a later analysis, HLA-associated TCR beta chains showed more clonal expansion and lower generation probabilities than non-associated chains that were equally common. Sequencing depth was assumed to be roughly uniform across donors in the presence/absence analyses, though that assumption may not hold. While some public TCRs were present in many individuals, most TCR sequences turned up only very rarely across donors. A further reported finding was that TCR beta sequences accurately predicted the HLA-A and HLA-B alleles for most subjects in the first cohort. In an earlier analysis of some 500 of the donors, most TCR beta V segments were observed in productive rearrangements about 90% or about 30% of the time, broadly matching IMGT annotations. Linkage disequilibrium might explain the correlated functional status among segregating V segments, but an unknown experimental factor could not be ruled out. According to the authors, the approach could potentially be generalized to other disease states and immunological phenotypes. Because the 87-base-pair reads could not distinguish some IMGT-functional V segments, including TRBV6-2 and TRBV6-3, those segments were excluded. Because counts were too low, under 20 rarely observed V segments, including chromosome 9 orphons, were left out of the earlier analysis of 587 of the donors. This cohort had only TCR beta chains sequenced, and the lack of alpha or paired-chain data limited which features could be detected. In vitro tests confirmed that a few of the cytomegalovirus-associated TCR beta chains recognize cytomegalovirus antigens. In a later analysis, TCR association rates were found to vary across HLA loci, with the most associated TCRs seen for DRB1 alleles and the fewest for HLA-C alleles. Compared with the roughly 710-donor mean, donors in an Asian-associated ancestry cluster had fewer N-insertions in productive TCRs, according to a later genetic analysis. An association between a missense DCLRE1C variant and V-gene and J-gene trimming of TCR beta chains was found in a later genetic analysis and replicated in an independent cohort. The only immune exposure information available for the cohort was CMV serostatus. Strong co-occurrence of HLA alleles, especially DR and DQ, made assigning TCR associations to individual alleles difficult. According to a later analysis, parvovirus B19, influenza, CMV and Epstein-Barr virus appeared linked to several top co-occurrence clusters. Most CMV-associated TCR beta chains appeared to be HLA-restricted in a later analysis, and the HLA associations seemed to be driven largely by CMV exposure. A cluster of highly shared sequence variants was judged likely to be a technical artifact of the sequencing pipeline. Cytomegalovirus status was reported to be diagnosed by the classifier with high specificity and sensitivity in both the original and validation cohorts. Because HLA typing was unavailable for some donors at each locus, only the typed subset was used in association tests.

Reading from cysteine to phenylalanine, the CDR3 counts 15 amino acids. The read is trimmed to its CDR3 DNA, 45 bases read in frame from base 1. Reading the germline V gene (reference sequence) gives CDR1 SGHNT and CDR2 YYREEE. V is cut back by 1 base and J by 5 bases, with 6 bases in the junction unmatched. The cohort consisted of fewer than 700 healthy bone marrow donors. At the time of sampling, all cohort members were nominally healthy, though unrecorded immune exposures were likely present. The donor was CMV seropositive and was included in the group of about 290 seropositive cohort members. A peripheral blood sample was collected from each donor, and TCR beta sequencing was performed on peripheral blood mononuclear cells. Genomic DNA extraction from the blood cell samples was performed with the Qiagen DNeasy Blood Extraction Kit. The method was the immunoSEQ multiplex PCR assay. A mixture of 60 forward primers for TCR Vbeta segments and 13 reverse primers for TCR Jbeta segments was used in the multiplex PCR. Amplification of the CDR3 region of rearranged TCR beta genes was performed with a multiplex PCR assay on genomic DNA. The Illumina HiSeq System was used to sequence the amplified TCR beta libraries as 87-base-pair reads. The authors' pipeline ran thus. A later analysis tallied about 77 million unique TCR beta chains across the 610 or so repertoires, and approximately 12 million of those chains were shared by two or more donors. Raw reads were error-corrected and collapsed into unique sequences with a nearest-neighbor algorithm that merged closely related sequences to remove PCR and sequencing errors. CDR3 sequences were aligned to IMGT reference sequences to assign V, D and J gene segments. For a sequence to be retained, a match of at least six nucleotides to both a V gene segment and a J gene segment was required. A rearrangement was called productive if the CDR3 had no stop codons and remained in frame with V and J, and every other rearrangement was called non-productive. Following IMGT convention, CDR3 was defined as the stretch from the second conserved V-encoded cysteine up to the conserved J-encoded phenylalanine. The earlier analysis of 500 to 750 of the donors excluded any sequence lacking an unambiguous match to a single V gene segment. In an earlier analysis of some 590 of the donors, a V segment was called functional when productive rearrangements were above 56.7%, and segregating when the standard deviation between donors exceeded 5%. A statistical classification framework was built to diagnose cytomegalovirus status from the catalog of TCR beta chain sequences. V and J gene assignment, in a later analysis, came from comparing TCR nucleotide sequences with IMGT/GENE-DB human TR gene sequences. The TCRdist pipeline was used in a later analysis to assign CDR3 sequences and most-parsimonious VDJ recombination scenarios. In a later analysis, every TCR beta chain was defined by the combination of its CDR3 amino acid sequence and its V-gene family, and reads without a unique V-gene family were dropped. In a later analysis, some 600 highly shared, low-generation-probability nucleotide sequences were removed to address suspected cross-contamination and a sequencing artifact. In a later analysis, a clonal expansion index was calculated for each public chain from normalized within-repertoire ranks of inferred template counts. A later analysis computed generation probabilities with a VDJ recombination model fitted to out-of-frame rearrangements, and checked the results against IGoR. In a later analysis, hypergeometric tests were used to score TCR-TCR, TCR-HLA and TCR-CMV co-occurrence, with a repertoire-size bias correction applied to TCR pairs. To estimate false discovery rates, a later analysis permuted the HLA or CMV assignments 20 times. In a later analysis, co-occurring TCRs were grouped using DBSCAN, and TCRdist sequence similarity was added for clustering within HLA-allele-positive subsets. Co-occurrence clustering excluded repertoires with fewer than 30,000 or more than 120,000 public chains, plus five with anomalous nucleotide sharing. The clones in this table, taken by TCRdb from immuneACCESS, are in-frame only. Not every clone is retained; where verified, under half of the shortfall comes from an unresolved V gene, and the cause of the rest is unknown. V, J and clone size reflect that table, while D and trimming were determined from the DNA. The sample yields approximately 120,000 clones; 74% were counted once. Roughly 4% of the sample lies in the top ten.

The source material was PBMCs. The sequence derives from a woman aged 50 to 60 in good health and CMV-seropositive. This receptor chain uses TRBV5-4 and TRBJ1-2; 9 bases in the junction line up with TRBD1. The DNA sequence is TGTGCCAGCAGCTTGCGGACAGGGGCAGAGTATGGCTACACCTTC. This sequence encodes CASSLRTGAEYGYTF.